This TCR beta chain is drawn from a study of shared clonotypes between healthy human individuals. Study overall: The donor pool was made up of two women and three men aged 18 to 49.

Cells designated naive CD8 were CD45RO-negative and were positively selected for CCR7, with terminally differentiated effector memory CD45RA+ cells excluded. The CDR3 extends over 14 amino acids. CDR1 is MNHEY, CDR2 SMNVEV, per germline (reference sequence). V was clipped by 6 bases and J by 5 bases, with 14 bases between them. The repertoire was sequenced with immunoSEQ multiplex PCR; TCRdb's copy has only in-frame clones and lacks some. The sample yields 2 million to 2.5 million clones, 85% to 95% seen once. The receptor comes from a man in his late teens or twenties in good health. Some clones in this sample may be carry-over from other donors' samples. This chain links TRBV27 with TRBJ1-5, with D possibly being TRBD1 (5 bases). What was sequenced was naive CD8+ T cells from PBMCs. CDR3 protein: CASSPRELDQPQHF. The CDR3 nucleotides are TGTGCCAGCAGCCCCAGGGAGTTGGATCAGCCCCAGCATTTT.